Reported below is one T cell receptor beta chain. This record belongs to a study of radiotherapy plus CTLA-4 blockade in lung cancer. Assay: immunoSEQ multiplex PCR; the TCRdb copy retains only in-frame clones and omits some. Of 34,000 or so clones in the sample, around 75% were seen once. Sequenced here: peripheral blood, sampled from a patient treated with radiotherapy plus ipilimumab. The sequence derives from a human donor with non-small cell lung cancer that progressed on radiotherapy plus ipilimumab.

The CDR3 sequence is CASSSPRTGNTEAFF. The CDR3 bases are TGTGCCAGCAGCTCTCCCCGGACGGGAAACACTGAAGCTTTCTTT. This rearrangement joins TRBV11-2 to TRBJ1-1; the D is unclear. From germline, CDR1 is SGHAT and CDR2 FQNNGV. The CDR3 is 15 amino acids. V was shortened by 4 bases and J by 2 bases, with 14 bases between the two germline ends.